This T cell receptor (beta chain) was obtained from a study of ipilimumab plus nivolumab after autologous stem cell transplantation. About the research overall: Median doses per patient: a few ipilimumab, 8 or 9 nivolumab. The myeloma group: high-risk transplant-naive, or relapse within 3 years after first autologous transplant.

The CDR3 consists of 15 residues. Germline V CDR1 and CDR2: MDHEN, SYDVKM. V was cut by 5 bases and J by 5 bases, with 19 bases left in between. Data came from immunoSEQ multiplex PCR; TCRdb stores just in-frame clones and leaves some out. This sample has some 46,000 clones, with approximately 90% found just once. The sample holds one count of this clone. Patients got ipilimumab 1 mg/kg beginning 14 to 28 days post-transplant. The clonotype was recovered from a male donor with multiple myeloma. The material was PBMCs, obtained in a trial of ipilimumab plus nivolumab as post-transplant consolidation. The genes are TRBV28 and TRBJ2-7, with D perhaps TRBD1 or TRBD2 (5 bases each). The CDR3 DNA is TGTGCCAGCAGTCCACCGGGACGTGGGGGAAACGAGCAGTACTTC. Translating gives CASSPPGRGGNEQYF.